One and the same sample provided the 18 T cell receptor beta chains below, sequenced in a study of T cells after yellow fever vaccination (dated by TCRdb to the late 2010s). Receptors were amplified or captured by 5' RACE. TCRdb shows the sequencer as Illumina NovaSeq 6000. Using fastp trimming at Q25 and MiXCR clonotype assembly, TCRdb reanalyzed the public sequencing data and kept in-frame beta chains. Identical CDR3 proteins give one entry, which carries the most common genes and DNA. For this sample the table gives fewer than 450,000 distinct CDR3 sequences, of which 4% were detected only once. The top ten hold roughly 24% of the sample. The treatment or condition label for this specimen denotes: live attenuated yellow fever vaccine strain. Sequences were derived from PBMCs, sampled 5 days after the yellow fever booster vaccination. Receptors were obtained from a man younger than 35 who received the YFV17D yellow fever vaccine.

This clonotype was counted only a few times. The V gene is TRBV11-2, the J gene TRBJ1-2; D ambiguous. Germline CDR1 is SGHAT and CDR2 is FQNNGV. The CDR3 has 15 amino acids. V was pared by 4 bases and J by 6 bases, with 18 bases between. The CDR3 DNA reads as TGTGCCAGCAGCTCTCTCGTCGGGGTATACAATGGCTACACCTTC. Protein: CASSSLVGVYNGYTF.

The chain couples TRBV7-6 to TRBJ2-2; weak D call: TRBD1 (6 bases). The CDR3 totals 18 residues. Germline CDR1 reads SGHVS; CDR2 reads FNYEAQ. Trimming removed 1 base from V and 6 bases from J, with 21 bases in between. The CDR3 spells CASSLELRRGVLAGELFF. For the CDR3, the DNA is TGTGCCAGCAGCTTAGAACTCCGCAGGGGTGTTCTGGCCGGGGAGCTGTTTTTT.

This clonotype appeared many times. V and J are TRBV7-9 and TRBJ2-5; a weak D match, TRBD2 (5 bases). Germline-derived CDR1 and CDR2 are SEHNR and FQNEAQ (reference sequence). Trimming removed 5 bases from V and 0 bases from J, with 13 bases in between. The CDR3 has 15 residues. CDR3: CASSLASGNQETQYF. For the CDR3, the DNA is TGTGCCAGCAGCCTCGCGTCGGGGAACCAAGAGACCCAGTACTTC. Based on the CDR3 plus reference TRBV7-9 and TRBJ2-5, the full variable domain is DTGVSQNPRHKITKRGQNVTFRCDPISEHNRLYWYRQTLGQGPEFLTYFQNEAQLEKSRLLSDRFSAERPKGSFSTLEIQRTEQGDSAMYLCASSLASGNQETQYFGPGTRLLVL.

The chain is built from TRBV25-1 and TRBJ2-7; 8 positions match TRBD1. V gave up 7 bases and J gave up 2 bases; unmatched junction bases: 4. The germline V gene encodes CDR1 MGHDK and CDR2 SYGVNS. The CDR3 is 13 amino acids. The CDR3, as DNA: TGTGCCAGCATGACAGGGGATGCCTACGAGCAGTACTTC. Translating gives CASMTGDAYEQYF.

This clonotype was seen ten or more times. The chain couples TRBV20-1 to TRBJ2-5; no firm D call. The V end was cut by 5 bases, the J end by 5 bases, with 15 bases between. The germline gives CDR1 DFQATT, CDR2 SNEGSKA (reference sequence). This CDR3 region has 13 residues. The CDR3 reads CSAQRTAPETQYF. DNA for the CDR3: TGCAGTGCTCAGAGAACAGCCCCGGAGACCCAGTACTTC.

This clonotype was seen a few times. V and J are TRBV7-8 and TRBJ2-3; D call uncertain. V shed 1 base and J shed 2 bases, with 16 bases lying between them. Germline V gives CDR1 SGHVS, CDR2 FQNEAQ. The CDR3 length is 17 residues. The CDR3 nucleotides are TGTGCCAGCAGCTTAGTGGTGGCAGGTCTGACCACAGATACGCAGTATTTT. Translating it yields CASSLVVAGLTTDTQYF.

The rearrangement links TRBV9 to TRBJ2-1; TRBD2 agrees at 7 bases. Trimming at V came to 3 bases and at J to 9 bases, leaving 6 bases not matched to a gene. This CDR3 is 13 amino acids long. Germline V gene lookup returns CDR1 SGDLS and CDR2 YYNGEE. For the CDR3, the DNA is TGTGCCAGCAGCGCCGGGGGGTACGGTGAGCAGTTCTTC. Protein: CASSAGGYGEQFF.

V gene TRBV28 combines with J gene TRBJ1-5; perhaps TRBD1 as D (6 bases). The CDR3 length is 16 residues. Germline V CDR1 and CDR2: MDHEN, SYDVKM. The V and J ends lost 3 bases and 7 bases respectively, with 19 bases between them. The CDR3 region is CASSFGGGQIGQPQHF. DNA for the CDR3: TGTGCCAGCAGTTTTGGGGGGGGGCAAATTGGCCAGCCCCAGCATTTT.

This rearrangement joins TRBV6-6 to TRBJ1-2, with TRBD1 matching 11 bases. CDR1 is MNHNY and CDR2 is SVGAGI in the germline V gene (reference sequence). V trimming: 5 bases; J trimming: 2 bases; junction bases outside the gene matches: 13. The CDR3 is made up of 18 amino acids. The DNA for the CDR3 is TGTGCCAGCAGTAGGAACGGACAGGGGGCGTTTTTCAACTATGGCTACACCTTC. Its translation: CASSRNGQGAFFNYGYTF.

The CDR3 DNA sequence: TGCAGCGTTGCGACCTACAGGGGCCACTCTGGAAACACCATATATTTT. The encoded protein is CSVATYRGHSGNTIYF. The V gene is TRBV29-1, the J gene TRBJ1-3; 7 bases are a match to TRBD1. After removal of 4 bases from V and 0 bases from J, the junction contained 9 bases not matched to a gene. This CDR3 is built from 16 residues. Germline assignment: CDR1 SQVTM and CDR2 ANQGSEA.

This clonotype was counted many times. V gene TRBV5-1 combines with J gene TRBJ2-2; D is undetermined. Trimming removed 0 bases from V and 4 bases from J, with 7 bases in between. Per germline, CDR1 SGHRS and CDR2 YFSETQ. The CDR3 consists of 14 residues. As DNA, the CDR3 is TGCGCCAGCAGCTTGGGAGGACCCACCGGGGAGCTGTTTTTT. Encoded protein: CASSLGGPTGELFF.

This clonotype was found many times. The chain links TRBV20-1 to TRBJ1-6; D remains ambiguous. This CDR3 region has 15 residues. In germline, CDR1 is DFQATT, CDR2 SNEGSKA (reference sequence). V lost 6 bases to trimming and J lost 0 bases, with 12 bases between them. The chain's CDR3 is CSAARGSSYNSPLHF. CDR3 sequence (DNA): TGCAGTGCAGCAAGAGGGAGCTCCTATAATTCACCCCTCCACTTT.

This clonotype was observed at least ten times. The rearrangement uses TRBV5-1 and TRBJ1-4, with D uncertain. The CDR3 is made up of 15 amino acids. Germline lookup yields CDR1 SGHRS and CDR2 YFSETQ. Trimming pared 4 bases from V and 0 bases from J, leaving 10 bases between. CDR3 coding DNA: TGCGCCAGCAGCCTATACAGTGCAACTAATGAAAAACTGTTTTTT. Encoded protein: CASSLYSATNEKLFF.

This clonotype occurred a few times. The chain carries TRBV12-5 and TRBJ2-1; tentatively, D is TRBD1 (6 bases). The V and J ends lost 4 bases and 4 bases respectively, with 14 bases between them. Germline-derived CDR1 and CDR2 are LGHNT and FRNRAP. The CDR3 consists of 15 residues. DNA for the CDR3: TGTGCTAGTGGTTCGACAGGAGCCCCTTACAATGAGCAGTTCTTC. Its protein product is CASGSTGAPYNEQFF.

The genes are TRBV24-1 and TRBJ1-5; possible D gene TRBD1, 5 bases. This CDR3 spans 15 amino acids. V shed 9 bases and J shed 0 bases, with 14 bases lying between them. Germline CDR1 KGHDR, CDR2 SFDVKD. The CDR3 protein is CATGLGTPSNQPQHF. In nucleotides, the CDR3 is TGTGCCACCGGCCTTGGGACCCCTAGCAATCAGCCCCAGCATTTT.

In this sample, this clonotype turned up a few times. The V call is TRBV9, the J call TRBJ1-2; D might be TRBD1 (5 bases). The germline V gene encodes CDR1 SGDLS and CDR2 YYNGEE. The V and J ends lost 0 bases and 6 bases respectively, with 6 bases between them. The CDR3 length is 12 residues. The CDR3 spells CASSVGGDGYTF. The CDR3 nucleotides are TGTGCCAGCAGCGTAGGAGGGGATGGCTACACCTTC.

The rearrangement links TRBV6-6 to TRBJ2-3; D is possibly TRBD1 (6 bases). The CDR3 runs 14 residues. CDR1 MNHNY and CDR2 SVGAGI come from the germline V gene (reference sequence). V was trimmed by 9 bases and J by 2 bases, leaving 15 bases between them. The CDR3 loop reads CASVGTPYTDTQYF. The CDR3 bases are TGTGCCAGTGTCGGGACACCCTACACAGATACGCAGTATTTT.

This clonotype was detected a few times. CDR3 DNA: TGCGCCAGCAGCCCTGACAGGGGGTGGACTGAAGCTTTCTTT. Encoded protein: CASSPDRGWTEAFF. The chain is built from TRBV4-3 and TRBJ1-1, with TRBD1 matching over 9 bases. CDR3 length equals 14 residues. V trimming: 4 bases; J trimming: 5 bases; junction bases outside the gene matches: 5. The V gene's germline CDR1 is LGHNA and CDR2 YSLEER.